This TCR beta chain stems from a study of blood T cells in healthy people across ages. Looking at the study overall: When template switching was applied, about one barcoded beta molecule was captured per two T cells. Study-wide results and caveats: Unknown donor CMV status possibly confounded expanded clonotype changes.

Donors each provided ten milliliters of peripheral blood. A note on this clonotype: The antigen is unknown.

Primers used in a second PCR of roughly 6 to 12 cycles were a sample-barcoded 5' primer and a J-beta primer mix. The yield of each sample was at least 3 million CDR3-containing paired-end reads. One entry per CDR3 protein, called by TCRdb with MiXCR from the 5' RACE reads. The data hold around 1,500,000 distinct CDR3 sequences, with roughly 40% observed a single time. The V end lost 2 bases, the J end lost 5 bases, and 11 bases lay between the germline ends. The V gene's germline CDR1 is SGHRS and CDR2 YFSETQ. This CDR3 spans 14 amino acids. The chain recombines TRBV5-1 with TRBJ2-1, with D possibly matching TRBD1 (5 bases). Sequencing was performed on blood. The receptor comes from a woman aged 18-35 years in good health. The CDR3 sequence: CASSLRQIHNEQFF. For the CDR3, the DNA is TGCGCCAGCAGCTTACGACAGATACACAATGAGCAGTTCTTC. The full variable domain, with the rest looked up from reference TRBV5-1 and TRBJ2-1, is KAGVTQTPRYLIKTRGQQVTLSCSPISGHRSVSWYQQTPGQGLQFLFEYFSETQRNKGNFPGRFSGRQFSNSRSEMNVSTLELGDSALYLCASSLRQIHNEQFFGPGTRLTVL.